This TCR beta chain comes out of a study of cytomegalovirus exposure and HLA in healthy donors. Overall study findings and caveats: What a later analysis showed was that several of the most significant clusters appeared linked to common viral pathogens. Relative to the approximately 660-donor mean, N-insertions were reportedly fewer in an Asian-associated ancestry cluster in a later analysis. It is likely that the observed cluster of highly shared sequence variants was a sequencing artifact.

The V and J ends lost 4 bases and 0 bases, in that order; junction bases with no gene match: 5. CDR3 length: 16 residues. Germline-derived CDR1 and CDR2 are SGHDN and FVKESK. Details on this clone: Its antigen is as yet unknown.

Primers included in the PCR were 60 Vbeta and 13 Jbeta primers. The repertoire was sequenced with immunoSEQ multiplex PCR; TCRdb's copy has only in-frame clones and lacks some. The table has about 100,000 clones, roughly 83% seen once; the top ten hold roughly 3.7%. Sequencing was carried out using PBMCs. The chain carries TRBV14 and TRBJ2-1, with TRBD2 identical over 8 bases. The receptor comes from a female donor in good health and CMV-seropositive. The CDR3, as DNA: TGTGCCAGCAGCCCCATGGCGGGGGGCTCCTACAATGAGCAGTTCTTC. This encodes CASSPMAGGSYNEQFF.